Detailed here is one T cell receptor beta chain. Its antigen remains undetermined. Base qualities are not recorded, but no much larger clone differs from it by a single base. Each collaborating institution followed its own protocols to collect whole blood in K2EDTA tubes. For TCRbeta analysis, collaborators shipped samples in one of three forms: frozen whole blood, isolated PBMCs, or DNA extracted from either of those sample types. The data are from a study of blood T cell repertoires in COVID-19 (dated by TCRdb to about 2020). Study-wide context: Samples from collaborators originated in the United States, Italy and Spain and spanned both the acute and convalescent phases of COVID-19. Where available, HLA class I and class II types were taken from metadata supplied by the sample provider and were not determined by assay-based typing. The sample metadata nearly always contained a de-identified subject ID, COVID-19 status, age in years and sex. The material from the prospective study consisted of cDNA or gDNA derived from T cells, B-cell-depleted T cells, or PBMCs. Deeply sampled blood TCRbeta repertoires from subjects exposed to, actively infected with, or recovered from COVID-19 were included in the dataset. The repertoires were released in a freely available public database meant as a resource for research on the immune response to SARS-CoV-2. Samples came from the ongoing ImmuneRACE study (first 160 participants) plus 1,254 subjects from 6 global collaborators. Overall study results and their limits: How much clinical and demographic metadata was included differed by source and by participant, and the metadata was provided uncurated.

CDR1 and CDR2 were assigned from the germline V gene as SGHDT and YYEEEE. The trim is 0 bases for V and 0 bases for J, with a gap of 9 bases between the germline ends. From the cysteine through the phenylalanine, the CDR3 covers 16 amino acids. Only CDR3 DNA is held: 48 bases, read in frame from base 1. TCRbeta CDR3 regions were amplified from genomic DNA by means of the immunoSEQ Assay, a bias-controlled multiplex PCR. Per the original workflow: Nucleated cell counts per sample were estimated from amplification of reference gene primers within the assay. To quantify the absolute abundance of each unique TCRbeta CDR3 rearrangement, sequence reads were collapsed and filtered. For each sample, productive Simpson clonality was calculated as the square root of Simpson's diversity index over productive rearrangements. TCRdb took this table from immuneACCESS and kept in-frame rearrangements with V and J called. Such tables lack part of the clones; where checked against another copy, unresolved V genes explain under half of the gap, and the rest is unexplained. For V, J and clone size, that table is used; D and trimming come from the DNA. In this sample the table shows about 200,000 clones, roughly nine tenths of which occur a single time. The leading ten clones occupy 0.6% to 0.9% of the sample.

Recombination connected TRBV5-6 to TRBJ2-2, with a tentative D gene TRBD1 over 6 matching bases. This clonotype was sampled from a woman aged 65 to 85 with acute or convalescent COVID-19. Sequenced: peripheral blood. The CDR3: CASSLETGPNTGELFF. The nucleotides read TGTGCCAGCAGCTTGGAGACAGGCCCGAACACCGGGGAGCTGTTTTTT.